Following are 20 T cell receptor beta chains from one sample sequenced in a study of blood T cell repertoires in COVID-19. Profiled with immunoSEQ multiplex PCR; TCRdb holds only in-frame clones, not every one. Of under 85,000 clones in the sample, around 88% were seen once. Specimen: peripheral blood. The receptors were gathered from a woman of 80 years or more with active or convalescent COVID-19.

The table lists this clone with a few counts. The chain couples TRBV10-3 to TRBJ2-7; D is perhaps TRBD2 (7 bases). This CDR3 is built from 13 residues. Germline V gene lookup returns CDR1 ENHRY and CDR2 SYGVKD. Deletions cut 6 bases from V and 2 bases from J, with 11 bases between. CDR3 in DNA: TGTGCCATCAGCAGGGGAGGGACCTACGAGCAGTACTTC. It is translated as CAISRGGTYEQYF.

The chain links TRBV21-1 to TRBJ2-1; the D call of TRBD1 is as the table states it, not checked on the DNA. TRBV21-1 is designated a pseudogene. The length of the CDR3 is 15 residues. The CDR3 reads CASSTTVIFYNEQFF. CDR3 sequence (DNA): TGTGCCAGCAGCACGACAGTCATTTTTTACAATGAGCAGTTCTTC.

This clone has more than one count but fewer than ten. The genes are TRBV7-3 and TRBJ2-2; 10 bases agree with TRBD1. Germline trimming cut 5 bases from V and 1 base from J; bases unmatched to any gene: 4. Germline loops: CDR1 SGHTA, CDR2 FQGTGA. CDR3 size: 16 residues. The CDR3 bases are TGTGCCAGCAGCCCTGGGACAGGGGTGAACACCGGGGAGCTGTTTTTT. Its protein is CASSPGTGVNTGELFF.

Written as DNA, the CDR3 is TGTGCCAGCAGTTACGGGACAGGGGATTACGAGCAGTACTTC. Translation: CASSYGTGDYEQYF. This rearrangement joins TRBV7-2 to TRBJ2-7, with TRBD1 matching 10 bases. With V trimmed by 6 bases and J by 4 bases, 6 bases remained unmatched. There are 14 residues in the CDR3. Germline V gene sequence: CDR1 SGHTA, CDR2 FQGNSA.

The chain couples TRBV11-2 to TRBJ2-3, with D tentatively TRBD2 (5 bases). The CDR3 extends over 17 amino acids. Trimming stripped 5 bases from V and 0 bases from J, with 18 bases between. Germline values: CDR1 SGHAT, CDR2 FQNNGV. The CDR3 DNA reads TGTGCCAGCAGCCTTGGCCTAGACTATTCTAGCACAGATACGCAGTATTTT. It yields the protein CASSLGLDYSSTDTQYF.

The CDR3 loop reads CASSWDRDQPQHF. For the CDR3, the DNA is TGTGCCAGCAGCTGGGACAGGGATCAGCCCCAGCATTTT. This chain uses TRBV7-8 with TRBJ1-5; TRBD1 agrees at 9 bases. With V trimmed by 4 bases and J by 5 bases, 0 bases remained unmatched. This CDR3 is 13 amino acids long. CDR1 and CDR2 (germline): SGHVS, FQNEAQ.

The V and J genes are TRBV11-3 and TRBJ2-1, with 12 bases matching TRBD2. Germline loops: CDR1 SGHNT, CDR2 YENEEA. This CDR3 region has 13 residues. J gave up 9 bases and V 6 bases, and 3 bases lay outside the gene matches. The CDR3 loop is CASSGLAGREQFF. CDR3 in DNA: TGTGCCAGCAGTGGACTAGCGGGACGTGAGCAGTTCTTC.

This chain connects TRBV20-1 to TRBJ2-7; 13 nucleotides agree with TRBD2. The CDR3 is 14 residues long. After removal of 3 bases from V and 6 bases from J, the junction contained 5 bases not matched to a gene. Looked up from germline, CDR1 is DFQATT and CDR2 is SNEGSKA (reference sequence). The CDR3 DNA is TGCAGTGCTAGTAGGACTAGCGGGAGTAGCGAGCAGTACTTC. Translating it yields CSASRTSGSSEQYF.

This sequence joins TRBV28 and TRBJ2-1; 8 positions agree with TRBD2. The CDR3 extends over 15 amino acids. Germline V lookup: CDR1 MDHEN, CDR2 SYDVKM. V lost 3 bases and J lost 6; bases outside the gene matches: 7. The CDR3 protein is CASSFGGGLTNEQFF. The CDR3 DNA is TGTGCCAGCAGTTTTGGCGGGGGGTTGACCAATGAGCAGTTCTTC.

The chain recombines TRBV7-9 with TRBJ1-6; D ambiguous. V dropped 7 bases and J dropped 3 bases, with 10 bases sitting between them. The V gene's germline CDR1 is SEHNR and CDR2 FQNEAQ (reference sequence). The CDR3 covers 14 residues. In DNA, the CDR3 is TGTGCCAGCACCCTAGGGAGCTATAATTCACCCCTCCACTTT. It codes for CASTLGSYNSPLHF.

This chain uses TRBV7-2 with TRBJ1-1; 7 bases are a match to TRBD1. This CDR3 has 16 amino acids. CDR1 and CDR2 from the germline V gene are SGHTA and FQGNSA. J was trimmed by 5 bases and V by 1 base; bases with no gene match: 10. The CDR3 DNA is TGTGCCAGCAGCTTAGGTGCCCCCAGGGGGAGGACTGAAGCTTTCTTT. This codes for CASSLGAPRGRTEAFF. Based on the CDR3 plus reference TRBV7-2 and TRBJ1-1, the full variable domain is GAGVSQSPSNKVTEKGKDVELRCDPISGHTALYWYRQSLGQGLEFLIYFQGNSAPDKSGLPSDRFSAERTGGSVSTLTIQRTQQEDSAVYLCASSLGAPRGRTEAFFGQGTRLTVV.

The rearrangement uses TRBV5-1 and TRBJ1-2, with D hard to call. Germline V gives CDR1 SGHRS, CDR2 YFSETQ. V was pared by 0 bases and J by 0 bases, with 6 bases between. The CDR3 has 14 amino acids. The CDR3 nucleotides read TGCGCCAGCAGCTTGGTCCCAACTAACTATGGCTACACCTTC. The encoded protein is CASSLVPTNYGYTF.

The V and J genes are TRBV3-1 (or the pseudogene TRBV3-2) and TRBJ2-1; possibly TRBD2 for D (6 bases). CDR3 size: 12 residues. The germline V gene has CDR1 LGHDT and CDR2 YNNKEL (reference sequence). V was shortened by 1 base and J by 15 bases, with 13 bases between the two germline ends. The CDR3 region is CASSQGRASGFF. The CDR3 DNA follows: TGTGCCAGCAGCCAAGGGAGGGCCTCGGGGTTCTTC.

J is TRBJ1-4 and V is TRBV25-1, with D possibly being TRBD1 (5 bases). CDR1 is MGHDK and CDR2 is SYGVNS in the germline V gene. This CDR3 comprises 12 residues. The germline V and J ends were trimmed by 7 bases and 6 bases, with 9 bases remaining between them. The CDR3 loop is CASIRGDEKLFF. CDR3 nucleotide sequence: TGTGCCAGCATACGGGGGGATGAAAAACTGTTTTTT.

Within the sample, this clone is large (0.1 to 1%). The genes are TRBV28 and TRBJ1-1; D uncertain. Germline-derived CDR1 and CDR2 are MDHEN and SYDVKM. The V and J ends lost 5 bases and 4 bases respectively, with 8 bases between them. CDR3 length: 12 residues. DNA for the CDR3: TGTGCCAGCAGTGTATCGGGCACTGAAGCTTTCTTT. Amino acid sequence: CASSVSGTEAFF.

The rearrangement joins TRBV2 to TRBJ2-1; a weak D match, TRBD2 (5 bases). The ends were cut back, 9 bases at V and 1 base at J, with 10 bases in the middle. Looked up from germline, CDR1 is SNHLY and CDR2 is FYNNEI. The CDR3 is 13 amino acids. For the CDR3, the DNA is TGTGCCAGTGCGAGGGAATCCTACAATGAGCAGTTCTTC. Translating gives CASARESYNEQFF.

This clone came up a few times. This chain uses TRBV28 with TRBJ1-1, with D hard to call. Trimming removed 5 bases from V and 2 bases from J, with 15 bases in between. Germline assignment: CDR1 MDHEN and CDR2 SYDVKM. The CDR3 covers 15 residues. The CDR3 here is CASSAGGPTNTEAFF. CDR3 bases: TGTGCCAGCAGTGCCGGTGGGCCGACCAACACTGAAGCTTTCTTT.

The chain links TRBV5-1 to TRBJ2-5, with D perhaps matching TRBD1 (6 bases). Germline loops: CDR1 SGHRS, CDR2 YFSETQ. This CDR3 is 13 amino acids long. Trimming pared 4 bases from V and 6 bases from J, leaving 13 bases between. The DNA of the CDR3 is TGCGCCAGCAGCCCGGACAGCTTACAGACCCAGTACTTC. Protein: CASSPDSLQTQYF.

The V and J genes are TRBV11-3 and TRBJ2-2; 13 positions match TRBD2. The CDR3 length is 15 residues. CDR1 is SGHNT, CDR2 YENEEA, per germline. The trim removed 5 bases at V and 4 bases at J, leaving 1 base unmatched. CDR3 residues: CASSRLAGGTGELFF. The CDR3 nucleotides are TGTGCCAGCAGCCGACTAGCGGGAGGCACCGGGGAGCTGTTTTTT.

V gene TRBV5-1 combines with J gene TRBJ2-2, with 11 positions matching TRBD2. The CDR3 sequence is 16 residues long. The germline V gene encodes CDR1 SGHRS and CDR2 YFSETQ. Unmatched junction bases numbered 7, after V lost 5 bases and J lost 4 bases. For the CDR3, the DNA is TGCGCCAGCAGTTTACTAGCGGGAGACCCCACCGGGGAGCTGTTTTTT. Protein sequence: CASSLLAGDPTGELFF.